This is a list of T cell receptor beta chains from one sample in a study of control samples from healthy donors and cancer patients. The table came from immunoSEQ multiplex PCR; TCRdb's copy has only in-frame clones and leaves some out. Seen here are around 200,000 clones, over 80% observed once, and the top ten hold roughly 1.5%. What was sequenced was blood. The receptors here all came from a man aged 18-30 years in good health. Each CDR3 is given with its conserved first and last residue. The D gene is left open where the match is weak. For some rows the clone size is stated as once, few or many, or as a class when expanded; others skip it.

length | J | D | V | size | DNA | CDR3
14 | TRBJ2-6 | NA | TRBV7-3 | NA | TGTGCCAGCAGCCTAAACTCTGGGGCCAACGTCCTGACTTTC | CASSLNSGANVLTF
15 | TRBJ2-4 | TRBD1 | TRBV15 | once | TGTGCCACCAGCAGAGACAGGGGGCAAAGAAACATTCAGTACTTC | CATSRDRGQRNIQYF
18 | TRBJ1-1 | NA | TRBV19 | NA | TGTGCCAGTAGTTTTCGTTATCGTGGCAGTGAGATGAACACTGAAGCTTTCTTT | CASSFRYRGSEMNTEAFF
14 | TRBJ2-3 | TRBD2 | TRBV6-5 | once | TGTGCCAGCAGCTCCAGCGGGGGGACAGATACGCAGTATTTT | CASSSSGGTDTQYF
13 | TRBJ1-2 | NA | TRBV5-5 | NA | TGTGCCAGCAGCTCACAGGGCTTGGGTGGCTACACCTTC | CASSSQGLGGYTF
16 | TRBJ2-3 | TRBD2 | TRBV4-1 | NA | TGCGCCAGCAGCCAAGTAATTAGCGGGGACACAGATACGCAGTATTTT | CASSQVISGDTDTQYF
17 | TRBJ2-2 | TRBD2 | TRBV12-5 | NA | TGTGCTAGTGGTCCGGAACGACTAGCGGGGGGCACCGGGGAGCTGTTTTTT | CASGPERLAGGTGELFF
14 | TRBJ2-2 | NA | TRBV7-2 | NA | TGTGCCAGCAGCCCTGGTTGGGGCACCGGGGAGCTGTTTTTT | CASSPGWGTGELFF
12 | TRBJ1-2 | NA | TRBV25-1 | NA | TGTGCCAGCAGTGCGAATAATTATGGCTACACCTTC | CASSANNYGYTF
14 | TRBJ2-5 | NA | TRBV7-3 | NA | TGTGCCAGCAGCTGGGGCGGGGGCAGGGAGACCCAGTACTTC | CASSWGGGRETQYF
15 | TRBJ2-7 | TRBD1 | TRBV4-2 | NA | TGTGCCAGCAGCCAAGGGACAGGGAGGACCTACGAGCAGTACTTC | CASSQGTGRTYEQYF
15 | TRBJ1-5 | NA | TRBV5-6 | few | TGTGCCAGCAGCGAAGGTATCCGTTTTACTCAGCCCCAGCATTTT | CASSEGIRFTQPQHF
14 | TRBJ1-1 | NA | TRBV2 | NA | TGTGCCAGCAGTGAAACCGGGAGGAACACTGAAGCTTTCTTT | CASSETGRNTEAFF
15 | TRBJ1-2 | TRBD1 | TRBV4-1 | NA | TGCGCCAGCAGCCAGGACAGGGGGCGGATCTATGGCTACACCTTC | CASSQDRGRIYGYTF
15 | TRBJ1-3 | NA | TRBV30 | NA | TGTGCCTGGAGGGGGTTGGTAGGCTCTGGAAACACCATATATTTT | CAWRGLVGSGNTIYF
14 | TRBJ1-1 | NA | TRBV20-1 | NA | TGCAGTGCTAGTGTGCAGGTAGGGAACACTGAAGCTTTCTTT | CSASVQVGNTEAFF
20 | TRBJ2-6 | NA | TRBV11-3 | NA | TGTGCCAGCAGCCCTAGGGGGGGGCCTCATGGAGACTCTGGGGCCAACGTCCTGACTTTC | CASSPRGGPHGDSGANVLTF
16 | TRBJ2-1 | NA | TRBV5-1 | NA | TGCGCCAGCAGCCTCTTGCCGGGACAATTCTACAATGAGCAGTTCTTC | CASSLLPGQFYNEQFF
16 | TRBJ2-2 | NA | TRBV7-6 | NA | TGTGCCAGCAGCTTAGTGGTAGGGACGAACACCGGGGAGCTGTTTTTT | CASSLVVGTNTGELFF
16 | TRBJ2-2 | NA | TRBV18 | NA | TGTGCCAGCTCACCCGCCCTGGGACTGGGTTCCGGGGAGCTGTTTTTT | CASSPALGLGSGELFF
12 | TRBJ1-6 | NA | TRBV5-8 | NA | TGTGCCAGCAGCCCAACAAATTCACCCCTCCACTTT | CASSPTNSPLHF
15 | TRBJ2-7 | TRBD1 | TRBV5-1 | NA | TGCGCCAGCAGCCCCGGGACAGACAGACCCTACGAGCAGTACTTC | CASSPGTDRPYEQYF
15 | TRBJ2-7 | NA | TRBV11-3 | NA | TGTGCCAGCAGCCTAGGCGGGGAAAGTACCTACGAGCAGTACTTC | CASSLGGESTYEQYF
12 | TRBJ2-7 | NA | TRBV2 | NA | TGTGCCAGCAGTGGCAGGGTCTACGAGCAGTACTTC | CASSGRVYEQYF
14 | TRBJ2-3 | TRBD1 | TRBV5-8 | NA | TGTGCCAGCAGCCAAGACAGGGCCCGCGAGACGCAGTATTTT | CASSQDRARETQYF
14 | TRBJ1-1 | TRBD1 | TRBV5-1 | NA | TGCGCCAGCAGCTTGGAAGACAGGGTCCCTGAAGCTTTCTTT | CASSLEDRVPEAFF
16 | TRBJ2-3 | NA | TRBV29-1 | NA | TGCAGCGTTGAAAGCGCAGGAGTACTAGGCACAGATACGCAGTATTTT | CSVESAGVLGTDTQYF
16 | TRBJ1-1 | NA | TRBV4-1 | NA | TGCGCCAGCAGCCAAGATCGGACAGTAATGAACACTGAAGCTTTCTTT | CASSQDRTVMNTEAFF
17 | TRBJ1-2 | NA | TRBV21-1 | once | TGTGCCAGCAGCAAAGTCCGGCGGGGAGAGGCCGGAGGAGGCTACACCTTC | CASSKVRRGEAGGGYTF
16 | TRBJ1-6 | TRBD1 | TRBV5-4 | NA | TGTGCCAGCAGCATGCCCAACAGGGGGTCGGATTCACCCCTCCACTTT | CASSMPNRGSDSPLHF
16 | TRBJ2-7 | TRBD2 | TRBV5-1 | NA | TGCGCCAGCAGCCCTACGGGGGGAGGGGATTCCTACGAGCAGTACTTC | CASSPTGGGDSYEQYF
14 | TRBJ1-1 | NA | TRBV18 | NA | TGTGCCAGCTCACGACAATCGGAGAACACTGAAGCTTTCTTT | CASSRQSENTEAFF
12 | TRBJ2-7 | NA | TRBV3-1/TRBV3-2 | few | TGTGCCAGCAGCCAAATTGAAGGGGAGCAGTACTTC | CASSQIEGEQYF
16 | TRBJ2-6 | NA | TRBV5-4 | NA | TGTGCCAGCAGCTTGGAAGGGGGGCAGATGGCCAACGTCCTGACTTTC | CASSLEGGQMANVLTF
16 | TRBJ2-7 | NA | TRBV28 | NA | TGTGCCAGCAGTGGGAGAGGGAGCAGTTTAGCCTACGAGCAGTACTTC | CASSGRGSSLAYEQYF
15 | TRBJ1-1 | NA | TRBV5-1 | NA | TGCGCCAGCAGCTTGGTTGGCCCCATCAACACTGAAGCTTTCTTT | CASSLVGPINTEAFF
14 | TRBJ2-1 | TRBD2 | TRBV10-3 | NA | TGTGCCATCAGTGATAGCGGGGGGGCCGGGGAGCAGTTCTTC | CAISDSGGAGEQFF
15 | TRBJ2-1 | TRBD2 | TRBV19 | NA | TGTGCCAGTAGTATAGTTCGGACTAGCAACGGTGAGCAGTTCTTC | CASSIVRTSNGEQFF
15 | TRBJ2-1 | NA | TRBV5-1 | NA | TGCGCCAGCAGCCCCCTAGGGGGGACCTACAATGAGCAGTTCTTC | CASSPLGGTYNEQFF
12 | TRBJ1-5 | NA | TRBV3-1/TRBV3-2 | NA | TGTGCCAGCAGCCCAGGCCTGGGGCCCCAGCATTTT | CASSPGLGPQHF
13 | TRBJ2-3 | NA | TRBV30 | NA | TGTGCCCGGACGGGTCGGTGGTCAGATACGCAGTATTTT | CARTGRWSDTQYF
14 | TRBJ1-2 | NA | TRBV2 | NA | TGTGCCAGCAGTGAGGTTCAAGGCGACTATGGCTACACCTTC | CASSEVQGDYGYTF
16 | TRBJ2-2 | NA | TRBV7-3 | NA | TGTGCCAGCAGCTTAAGGGGTAGCGGGAACACCGGGGAGCTGTTTTTT | CASSLRGSGNTGELFF
13 | TRBJ1-2 | NA | TRBV12-3/TRBV12-4 | NA | TGTGCCAGCAGTTTAGGACGGAACTATGGCTACACCTTC | CASSLGRNYGYTF
14 | TRBJ2-1 | TRBD1 | TRBV29-1 | NA | TGCAGCGTTCAAAGGACAGGGTCGGGCAATGAGCAGTTCTTC | CSVQRTGSGNEQFF
12 | TRBJ2-3 | NA | TRBV6-2/TRBV6-3 | NA | TGTGCCAGCAGTAGGATCACAGATACGCAGTATTTT | CASSRITDTQYF
13 | TRBJ2-7 | NA | TRBV2 | NA | TGTGCCAGCAGACCTCAGGTATCTTACGAGCAGTACTTC | CASRPQVSYEQYF
16 | TRBJ2-7 | TRBD1 | TRBV15 | NA | TGTGCCACCAGCAGAGGGTATCAGGGGGTAAATTACGAGCAGTACTTC | CATSRGYQGVNYEQYF
16 | TRBJ1-5 | TRBD1 | TRBV25-1 | NA | TGTGCCAGCAGCGAATCCGGGACAGGGCCCAATCAGCCCCAGCATTTT | CASSESGTGPNQPQHF
13 | TRBJ1-5 | NA | TRBV24-1 | NA | TGTGCCACCAGTGATCTGAGAAATCAGCCCCAGCATTTT | CATSDLRNQPQHF
15 | TRBJ2-6 | NA | TRBV19 | NA | TGTGCCAGTAGTCCTGGGGGCTCTGGGGCCAACGTCCTGACTTTC | CASSPGGSGANVLTF